This T cell receptor (beta chain) appears in the sequencing data of a study of T cells in Graves' hyperthyroidism and ophthalmopathy. General study findings and limits: Expanded thyroid clonotypes (above 0.001) were mostly also found in blood.

This clonotype came up a few times. Its antigen is as yet unknown. TCR beta CDR3 region amplification was performed from RNA transcripts. HTBI primers were the set used in a first-round RT-PCR of the TCR CDR3. A single record per CDR3 protein comes from TCRdb applying MiXCR to the multiplex PCR reads. The sample has around 300,000 distinct CDR3 sequences; about 20% are singletons. This CDR3 has 14 residues. Per germline, CDR1 SGHTA and CDR2 FQGTGA. V lost 1 base, J lost 2 bases, and 7 bases lay in between. Uncontrolled infection, other autoimmune disease, pregnancy or lactation led to exclusion. The PBMCs studied were ones that came from 8.5 to 10 ml fresh peripheral blood.

This chain joins TRBV7-3 and TRBJ2-3; possibly TRBD2 for D (5 bases). The origin of this receptor is a man aged 25-45 years with Graves' ophthalmopathy. The source material was blood. CDR3 loop: CASSLNGNTDTQYF. Written as DNA, the CDR3 is TGTGCCAGCAGCTTAAACGGGAACACAGATACGCAGTATTTT.